Following are 8 T cell receptor beta chains from one sample sequenced in a study of neoadjuvant anti-PD-1 for oral cavity cancer. Time point described: after neoadjuvant nivolumab, at surgical resection. TCRdb's table, derived via immunoSEQ multiplex PCR, lists solely in-frame clones and lacks some. The repertoire holds about 12,000 clones, around 75% seen once, with roughly 2.5% in the top ten. Here the sequenced sample was PBMCs, taken after nivolumab (anti-PD-1) treatment. The receptors were sampled from a person aged 35 to 85 with oral cavity squamous cell carcinoma.

The rearrangement uses TRBV7-8 and TRBJ2-1; possible D gene TRBD2, 7 bases. CDR1 is SGHVS, CDR2 FQNEAQ, per germline. The V and J ends lost 5 bases and 2 bases respectively, with 19 bases between them. This CDR3 spans 17 amino acids. The CDR3 protein is CASSPTGGGATYNEQFF. The CDR3 nucleotides read TGTGCCAGCAGCCCAACCGGTGGGGGGGCTACCTACAATGAGCAGTTCTTC.

This sequence joins TRBV18 and TRBJ2-3, with D hard to call. The CDR3 is made up of 13 amino acids. V dropped 3 bases and J dropped 4 bases, with 8 bases sitting between them. Germline V gene sequence: CDR1 KGHSH, CDR2 LQKENI. For the CDR3, the DNA is TGTGCCAGCTCACCTAGCCGAGCAGATACGCAGTATTTT. Amino acid sequence: CASSPSRADTQYF.

This CDR3 is CASSMTANYGYTF. The CDR3 DNA reads TGTGCCAGCAGTATGACAGCTAACTATGGCTACACCTTC. V usage is TRBV28 and J usage is TRBJ1-2, with D possibly TRBD1 on 5 matching bases. V shed 5 bases and J shed 0 bases, with 7 bases lying between them. Germline-derived CDR1 and CDR2 are MDHEN and SYDVKM. CDR3 length: 13 residues.

This clone was counted a few times. This chain joins TRBV28 and TRBJ2-2; a possible D gene is TRBD1 (6 bases). This CDR3 contains 17 residues. Between the trimmed V and J ends, which lost 9 bases and 6 bases, there was a span of 26 bases. Germline V gene sequence: CDR1 MDHEN, CDR2 SYDVKM. CDR3 sequence (DNA): TGTGCCAGTGGGGGAGCACAGGGCTTGTGGATACCCGGGGAGCTGTTTTTT. It encodes CASGGAQGLWIPGELFF.

This clone was seen once. This chain links TRBV28 with TRBJ1-1; no reliable D call. Germline lookup yields CDR1 MDHEN and CDR2 SYDVKM. V was cut by 7 bases and J by 8 bases, with 14 bases left in between. This CDR3 is 12 amino acids long. CDR3: CASTIEGREAFF. DNA for the CDR3: TGTGCCAGCACCATTGAGGGAAGGGAAGCTTTCTTT.

The chain joins TRBV7-9 to TRBJ2-1; the match to TRBD2 covers 8 bases. V was pared by 6 bases and J by 9 bases, with 13 bases of the junction left unmatched. Per germline, CDR1 SEHNR and CDR2 FQNEAQ (reference sequence). The CDR3 covers 15 residues. This CDR3 is CASRGGPGGPTEQFF. CDR3 nucleotides: TGTGCCAGCAGGGGAGGACCGGGGGGGCCAACTGAGCAGTTCTTC.

The rearrangement links TRBV30 to TRBJ2-3; 7 bases are shared with TRBD1. The CDR3 loop spans 17 amino acids. V shed 1 base, J shed 4 bases, and the junction held 14 bases outside the gene matches. The germline gives CDR1 GTSNPN, CDR2 SVGIG (reference sequence). The CDR3 protein is CAWSAVYRGRGADTQYF. CDR3 DNA sequence: TGTGCCTGGAGTGCGGTTTACAGGGGAAGGGGTGCAGATACGCAGTATTTT.

The chain couples TRBV9 to TRBJ1-3; D gene unclear. Germline CDR1 and CDR2: SGDLS and YYNGEE. V lost 0 bases to trimming and J lost 3 bases, with 10 bases between them. The CDR3 contains 15 residues. The CDR3 coding sequence is TGTGCCAGCAGCGTAGGTCAGCAAGTTGGAAACACCATATATTTT. It translates to CASSVGQQVGNTIYF. The complete variable domain, with remaining parts taken from reference TRBV9 and TRBJ1-3, reads DSGVTQTPKHLITATGQRVTLRCSPRSGDLSVYWYQQSLDQGLQFLIQYYNGEERAKGNILERFSAQQFPDLHSELNLSSLELGDSALYFCASSVGQQVGNTIYFGEGSWLTVV.